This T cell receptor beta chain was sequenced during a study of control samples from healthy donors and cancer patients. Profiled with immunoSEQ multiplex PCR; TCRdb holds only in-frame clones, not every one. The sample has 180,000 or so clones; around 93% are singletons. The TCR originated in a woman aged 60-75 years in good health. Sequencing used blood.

The CDR3 spells CASSRGEYNEQFF. In nucleotides, the CDR3 is TGCGCCAGCAGCCGGGGGGAATACAATGAGCAGTTCTTC. The rearrangement links TRBV4-3 to TRBJ2-1; tentatively, D is TRBD2 (6 bases). With 4 bases removed from V and 4 bases from J, the gap between germline ends came to 8 bases. The germline CDR1 and CDR2 sequences are LGHNA and YSLEER. This CDR3 has 13 amino acids.